The rows below give T cell receptor beta chains drawn from one sample of a study of cytomegalovirus exposure and HLA in healthy donors. Profiled with immunoSEQ multiplex PCR; TCRdb holds only in-frame clones, not every one. The profile shows about 220,000 clones, roughly 82% of them singletons. Sequenced input: PBMCs. The receptors shown here come from a man aged 40-49 years in good health and CMV-seropositive. CDR3s include the opening cysteine and the closing phenylalanine or tryptophan. D genes are given only for firm matches. Not all rows give a size; the values are once, few, many and, for expanded clones, a class.

D gene,V gene,J gene,clone size,CDR3 protein,CDR3 DNA
TRBD1,TRBV29-1,TRBJ1-4,NA,CSARTGANEKLFF,TGCAGCGCCCGGACAGGCGCTAATGAAAAACTGTTTTTT
NA,TRBV7-9,TRBJ2-7,few,CASSLAGTFYEQYF,TGTGCCAGCAGCTTAGCAGGGACATTCTACGAGCAGTACTTC
NA,TRBV10-1,TRBJ2-2,NA,CASSDRGAAGELFF,TGCGCCAGCAGTGACAGGGGGGCAGCCGGGGAGCTGTTTTTT
TRBD1,TRBV4-1,TRBJ2-1,once,CASSQGSGGNSYNEQFF,TGCGCCAGCAGCCAAGGGTCAGGGGGCAACTCCTACAATGAGCAGTTCTTC
TRBD2,TRBV6-1,TRBJ2-5,few,CASSRLAGEAETQYF,TGTGCCAGCAGCCGACTAGCGGGAGAGGCAGAGACCCAGTACTTC
NA,TRBV27,TRBJ2-7,NA,CASSWGVSSYEQYF,TGTGCCAGCAGTTGGGGAGTGAGTTCCTACGAGCAGTACTTC
TRBD2,TRBV4-1,TRBJ2-3,NA,CASSPWTRPGGTQYF,TGCGCCAGCAGCCCCTGGACTAGACCCGGTGGTACGCAGTATTTT
TRBD2,TRBV19,TRBJ2-1,NA,CASSPRLAGDEFF,TGTGCCAGTAGTCCAAGACTAGCGGGAGATGAGTTCTTC
TRBD1,TRBV5-4,TRBJ2-3,NA,CASRTGTGYTDTQYF,TGTGCCAGCAGGACCGGGACAGGGTACACAGATACGCAGTATTTT
TRBD1,TRBV5-6,TRBJ1-2,NA,CASARTGGADGYTF,TGTGCCAGCGCCCGGACAGGGGGCGCAGATGGCTACACCTTC
NA,TRBV16,TRBJ2-2,NA,CASSQSEANTGELFF,TGTGCCAGCAGCCAATCGGAGGCGAACACCGGGGAGCTGTTTTTT
TRBD2,TRBV2,TRBJ2-7,NA,CASQRESSYEQYF,TGTGCCAGCCAGCGGGAGTCCTCCTACGAGCAGTACTTC
TRBD1,TRBV15,TRBJ2-1,NA,CATSRGRDRDEQFF,TGTGCCACCAGCAGGGGGCGGGACAGGGATGAGCAGTTCTTC
NA,TRBV6-1,TRBJ2-5,once,CASSELGSTETQYF,TGTGCCAGCAGTGAGCTAGGATCAACGGAGACCCAGTACTTC
NA,TRBV19,TRBJ2-7,NA,CASSRTASSYEQYF,TGTGCCAGTAGCCGGACAGCCAGCTCCTACGAGCAGTACTTC
TRBD1,TRBV7-9,TRBJ1-5,NA,CASRLQGTYSNQPQHF,TGTGCCAGCAGACTACAGGGGACTTATAGCAATCAGCCCCAGCATTTT
TRBD2,TRBV11-2,TRBJ2-2,once,CASSLGGRTGELFF,TGTGCCAGCAGCTTAGGCGGGAGGACCGGGGAGCTGTTTTTT
TRBD1,TRBV7-3,TRBJ1-5,once,CASSSAPGQGGNQPQHF,TGTGCCAGCAGCTCAGCCCCCGGACAGGGTGGCAATCAGCCCCAGCATTTT
NA,TRBV14,TRBJ2-1,NA,CASSPGTFTVPKYNEQFF,TGTGCCAGCAGCCCAGGCACATTCACGGTTCCCAAATACAATGAGCAGTTCTTC
NA,TRBV5-4,TRBJ2-6,NA,CASSFDISGANVLTF,TGTGCCAGCAGCTTTGACATCTCTGGGGCCAACGTCCTGACTTTC
TRBD2,TRBV9,TRBJ2-5,NA,CASSVVSGLGQETQYF,TGTGCCAGCAGCGTAGTTTCGGGACTAGGCCAAGAGACCCAGTACTTC
NA,TRBV18,TRBJ1-3,NA,CASSPIQVDSGNTIYF,TGTGCCAGCTCACCAATACAGGTAGACTCTGGAAACACCATATATTTT
TRBD2,TRBV6-4,TRBJ2-1,NA,CASSVGSGRQNEQFF,TGTGCCAGCAGTGTGGGAAGCGGGAGACAAAATGAGCAGTTCTTC
NA,TRBV2,TRBJ1-2,NA,CASSVHEEAGGYTF,TGTGCCAGCAGTGTTCACGAGGAAGCGGGCGGCTACACCTTC
NA,TRBV27,TRBJ1-1,NA,CASRSRENTEAFF,TGTGCCAGCAGGTCGCGGGAGAACACTGAAGCTTTCTTT
NA,TRBV7-6,TRBJ2-5,NA,CASSLAGTLQETQYF,TGTGCCAGCAGCTTAGCCGGGACACTTCAAGAGACCCAGTACTTC
TRBD1,TRBV6-6,TRBJ2-7,few,CASSYLGQGVYEQYF,TGTGCCAGCAGTTACCTCGGACAGGGGGTATACGAGCAGTACTTC
NA,TRBV5-1,TRBJ2-4,NA,CASSPLAGAKNIQYF,TGCGCCAGCAGTCCGCTCGCGGGAGCCAAAAACATTCAGTACTTC
NA,TRBV5-4,TRBJ2-1,NA,CASSSRSSSYNEQFF,TGTGCCAGCAGCTCCCGGTCGAGCTCCTACAATGAGCAGTTCTTC
NA,TRBV25-1,TRBJ2-2,NA,CASSDREPGELFF,TGTGCCAGCAGTGATCGCGAGCCCGGGGAGCTGTTTTTT
NA,TRBV5-5,TRBJ2-1,NA,CASSTDSQSMFF,TGTGCCAGCAGCACTGACTCACAAAGTATGTTCTTC
TRBD1,TRBV5-5,TRBJ1-5,NA,CASSRTTGSNQPQHF,TGTGCCAGCAGCCGGACGACAGGGAGCAATCAGCCCCAGCATTTT
TRBD2,TRBV7-6,TRBJ2-3,NA,CASSLTLAGEVADTQYF,TGTGCCAGCAGCTTAACACTAGCGGGAGAGGTGGCAGATACGCAGTATTTT
TRBD1,TRBV27,TRBJ1-1,NA,CASSLTGEMNTEAFF,TGTGCCAGCAGCTTAACAGGGGAGATGAACACTGAAGCTTTCTTT
TRBD1,TRBV9,TRBJ1-4,few,CASSKDRGQLFF,TGTGCCAGCAGCAAGGACAGGGGTCAACTGTTTTTT
TRBD2,TRBV4-1,TRBJ2-7,NA,CASSQEGGLAASYEQYF,TGCGCCAGCAGCCAAGAAGGGGGACTAGCGGCTTCCTACGAGCAGTACTTC
NA,TRBV2,TRBJ2-3,NA,CASSGGKADTQYF,TGTGCCAGCAGTGGGGGCAAAGCAGATACGCAGTATTTT
TRBD1,TRBV2,TRBJ2-7,NA,CASKGTGGSYEQYF,TGTGCCAGCAAAGGGACAGGGGGATCCTACGAGCAGTACTTC
TRBD1,TRBV5-5,TRBJ1-2,NA,CASSLAGGQGVYGYTF,TGTGCCAGCAGCTTGGCCGGGGGACAGGGGGTCTATGGCTACACCTTC
NA,TRBV28,TRBJ1-1,NA,CASPPWNDFRITEAFF,TGTGCCAGCCCCCCTTGGAACGACTTTCGGATCACTGAAGCTTTCTTT
TRBD1,TRBV5-4,TRBJ1-1,NA,CASTTGGTEAFF,TGTGCCAGCACCACAGGGGGCACTGAAGCTTTCTTT
TRBD2,TRBV9,TRBJ2-5,NA,CASSGTSSQETQYF,TGTGCCAGCAGCGGGACTAGCTCGCAAGAGACCCAGTACTTC
TRBD1,TRBV11-2,TRBJ2-7,NA,CASSYPGTGTYEQYF,TGTGCCAGCAGCTATCCCGGGACAGGGACCTACGAGCAGTACTTC
NA,TRBV10-3,TRBJ1-2,once,CATRSGQGTANYGYTF,TGTGCCACCAGGAGCGGGCAGGGCACGGCTAACTATGGCTACACCTTC
NA,TRBV7-6,TRBJ2-1,NA,CASSDLASSYNEQFF,TGTGCCAGCAGCGATTTAGCGTCGTCCTACAATGAGCAGTTCTTC
NA,TRBV7-3,TRBJ2-2,NA,CASSSRVRYTEELFF,TGTGCCAGCAGCTCCCGGGTGAGGTACACCGAGGAGCTGTTTTTT
NA,TRBV5-1,TRBJ2-5,NA,CASSLVGQETQYF,TGCGCCAGCAGCTTGGTCGGCCAAGAGACCCAGTACTTC
NA,TRBV5-4,TRBJ1-2,few,CASSLDSYYGYTF,TGTGCCAGCAGCTTGGACAGTTACTATGGCTACACCTTC
TRBD1,TRBV5-1,TRBJ1-3,NA,CASSLQGAVNTIYF,TGCGCCAGCAGCTTACAGGGGGCTGTAAACACCATATATTTT
NA,TRBV5-1,TRBJ2-7,once,CASSLLLGGLPSGIYEQYF,TGCGCCAGCAGCTTATTATTAGGCGGGCTGCCGTCTGGCATCTACGAGCAGTACTTC
TRBD2,TRBV10-1,TRBJ2-1,NA,CASSAPTSPNEQFF,TGCGCCAGCAGCGCACCGACTAGCCCCAATGAGCAGTTCTTC
TRBD1,TRBV30,TRBJ2-1,NA,CAWNGQGANEQFF,TGTGCCTGGAACGGACAGGGGGCCAATGAGCAGTTCTTC
TRBD2,TRBV4-1,TRBJ2-2,NA,CASSQAASGRPGELFF,TGCGCCAGCAGCCAAGCGGCTAGCGGGAGGCCTGGGGAGCTGTTTTTT
NA,TRBV7-6,TRBJ1-1,NA,CASSLELPQGQATEAFF,TGTGCCAGCAGCTTAGAGCTCCCCCAGGGTCAGGCCACTGAAGCTTTCTTT
TRBD1,TRBV7-9,TRBJ2-6,few,CASSLGTGPDVLTF,TGTGCCAGCAGCTTAGGGACAGGGCCCGACGTCCTGACTTTC
NA,TRBV18,TRBJ2-3,NA,CASSPGVVRTDTQYF,TGTGCCAGCTCCCCGGGGGTGGTTAGAACAGATACGCAGTATTTT
NA,TRBV6-6,TRBJ2-7,NA,CASTPHGSYEQYF,TGTGCCAGCACCCCCCACGGGAGCTACGAGCAGTACTTC
NA,TRBV7-9,TRBJ2-3,NA,CASSLGADDTQYF,TGTGCCAGCAGCTTAGGGGCCGATGATACGCAGTATTTT
NA,TRBV4-1,TRBJ1-2,few,CASSQEAGQNYGYTF,TGCGCCAGCAGCCAAGAGGCGGGCCAAAACTATGGCTACACCTTC